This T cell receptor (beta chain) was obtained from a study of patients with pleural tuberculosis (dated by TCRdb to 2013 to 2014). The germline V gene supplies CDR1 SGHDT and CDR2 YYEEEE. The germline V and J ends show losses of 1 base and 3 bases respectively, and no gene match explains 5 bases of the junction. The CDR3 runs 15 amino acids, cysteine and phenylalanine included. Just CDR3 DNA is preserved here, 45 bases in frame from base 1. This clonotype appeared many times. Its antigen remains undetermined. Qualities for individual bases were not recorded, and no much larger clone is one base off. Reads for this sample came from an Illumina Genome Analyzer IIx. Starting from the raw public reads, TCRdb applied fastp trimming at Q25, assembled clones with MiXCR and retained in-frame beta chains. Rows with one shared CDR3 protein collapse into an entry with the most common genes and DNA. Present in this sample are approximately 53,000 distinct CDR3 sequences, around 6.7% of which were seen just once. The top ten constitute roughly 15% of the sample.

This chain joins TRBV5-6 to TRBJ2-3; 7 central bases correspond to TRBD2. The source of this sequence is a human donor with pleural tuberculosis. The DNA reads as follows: TGTGCCAGCAGCTTGCGCGGGAGCGGTACAGATACGCAGTATTTT. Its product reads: CASSLRGSGTDTQYF.